This TCR beta chain was profiled in a study of blood T cells in healthy people across ages. Study-wide results and limits: Among T cells, TCR beta diversity per million cells dropped roughly linearly as age rose.

Trimming removed 6 bases from V and 6 bases from J; junction bases left unmatched: 8. The V gene's germline CDR1 is ENHRY and CDR2 SYGVKD. CDR3 length equals 14 residues. This clonotype was counted only a few times. Its antigen is currently unknown. Given a much more abundant clone one base away, this may be a read error. Primed by a sample-barcoded 5' primer and a J-beta primer mix, a second PCR proceeded for 7 to 11 cycles. Every molecule of cDNA carried a tag from a template-switch adaptor with 12 random nucleotides. One entry per CDR3 protein results from TCRdb running MiXCR on the 5' RACE reads. The sample records 750,000 to 1,000,000 distinct CDR3 sequences, almost 30% being singletons. Another study also made use of these data, one on T cells of mothers and their children. This second study notes: The yield was over 9 million TCR beta CDR3 reads from each mother and a few million from each child.

The sample was blood. This clonotype was obtained from a woman between 40 and 50 years old in good health. V is TRBV10-3 and J is TRBJ1-2; 9 positions agree with TRBD1. DNA of the CDR3: TGTGCCATCAGGGAAGCCGGGACAGGGAATGGCTACACCTTC. Residues: CAIREAGTGNGYTF.